Sequencing of this T cell receptor beta chain was carried out in a study of cytomegalovirus exposure and HLA in healthy donors. Study information: Clustering assigned about 76% of the approximately 430 genotyped donors to the Caucasian-associated ancestry cluster.

In the case of this clone: Its antigen is as yet unknown.

Germline assignment: CDR1 MGHRA and CDR2 YSYEKL. The CDR3 has 15 amino acids. Trimming cost V 1 base and J 4 bases; bases outside gene matches: 7. 60 Vbeta and 13 Jbeta primers were used in PCR. Sequencing was performed with immunoSEQ multiplex PCR; in TCRdb, only in-frame clones are kept and a portion is missing. The sample records some 130,000 clones, about 74% being singletons. Study results and limitations: The dataset shows that most TCR sequences were rare, while some public TCRs occurred in many donors. The study had only CMV serostatus as immune exposure information.

Each donor's status was that of a healthy bone marrow donor. Material for sequencing was PBMCs. This chain uses TRBV4-1 with TRBJ2-7; TRBD1 matches at 7 bases. The sequence was obtained from a male donor in good health and CMV-seronegative. The CDR3 loop is CASSQGPGQLYEQYF. In DNA form, the CDR3 reads TGCGCCAGCAGCCAAGGACCGGGACAGCTATACGAGCAGTACTTC.